The clone carrying this TCR beta chain has at least ten counts. Its specificity is not known. The data were taken from a study of HIV-infected patients and healthy controls. Study results and caveats: Compared with untreated HIV+ repertoires, healthy controls showed roughly threefold more distinct CDR3s and higher Shannon diversity. Apparent post-therapy Gini recovery among HIV-infected patients was not reproduced with size-matched repertoires. Healthy controls carried many MAIT alpha-chain CDR3s, while HIV+ repertoires had few.

Whole blood was used without fractionation, so all unsorted peripheral T cells were included. An approximately 2.4 ml peripheral blood sample was taken for RNA. J lost 9 bases, V lost 4 bases, and 11 bases had no gene match. Germline V gene lookup returns CDR1 SEHNR and CDR2 FQNEAQ (reference sequence). This CDR3 region has 17 residues. Alpha and beta constant-region primers primed reverse transcription of approximately 460 ng RNA. Using multiplexing indices, alpha and beta chain libraries were generated apart by chain-specific third strand synthesis. TCRdb reanalysed the 5' RACE reads using MiXCR and keeps one entry per CDR3 protein. The table has more than 15,000 distinct CDR3 sequences, about 5% seen once.

This receptor was identified in an adult in good health. Sequenced material: blood. This chain joins TRBV7-9 and TRBJ2-1, with TRBD2 matching over 14 bases. CDR3 residues: CASSSRLAGGLFPEQFF. The CDR3 nucleotides read TGTGCCAGCAGCTCGCGACTAGCGGGGGGGCTGTTTCCTGAGCAGTTCTTC.